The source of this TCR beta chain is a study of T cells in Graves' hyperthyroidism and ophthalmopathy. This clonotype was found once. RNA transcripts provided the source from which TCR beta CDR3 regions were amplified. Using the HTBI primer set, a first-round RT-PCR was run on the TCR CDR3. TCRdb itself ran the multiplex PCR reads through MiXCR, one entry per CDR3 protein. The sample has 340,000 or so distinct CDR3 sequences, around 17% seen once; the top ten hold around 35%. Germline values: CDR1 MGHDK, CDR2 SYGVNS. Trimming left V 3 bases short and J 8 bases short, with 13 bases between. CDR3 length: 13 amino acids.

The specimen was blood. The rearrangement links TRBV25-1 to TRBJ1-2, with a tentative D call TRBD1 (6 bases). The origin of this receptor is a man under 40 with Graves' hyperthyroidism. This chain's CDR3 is CASSDTGRYGYTF. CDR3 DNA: TGTGCCAGCAGTGATACAGGGAGGTACGGCTACACCTTC.